This TCR beta chain came from a study of blood T cell repertoires in COVID-19. About the study: The United States, Italy and Spain supplied acute and convalescent COVID-19 samples.

V gave up 9 bases and J gave up 5 bases, with 11 bases separating them. The CDR3 has 12 amino acids. The germline V gene encodes CDR1 LNHDA and CDR2 SQIVND (reference sequence). Sequenced by immunoSEQ multiplex PCR; TCRdb stores in-frame clones only, minus some. This table has under 300,000 clones, approximately 86% appearing once. The sample taken for sequencing was peripheral blood. The chain recombines TRBV19 with TRBJ2-4, with a weak D call TRBD1 (5 bases). The receptor's source is a woman in her 70s with active or convalescent COVID-19. The CDR3 protein is CASRQFENIQYF. The CDR3 coding sequence is TGTGCCAGCAGACAGTTCGAAAACATTCAGTACTTC.